This T cell receptor (beta chain) was captured in a study of blood T cell repertoires in COVID-19. Data came from immunoSEQ multiplex PCR; TCRdb stores just in-frame clones and leaves some out. The sample includes around 75,000 clones, 85% to 90% seen only once; the top ten take about 4%. The CDR3 totals 11 residues. From germline, CDR1 is SGHTA and CDR2 FQGNSA. Trimming pared 3 bases from V and 9 bases from J, leaving 6 bases between. The chain recombines TRBV7-2 with TRBJ2-1; D remains unclear. This sequence originates from a man aged 70 or older with active COVID-19. The sequenced sample was peripheral blood. DNA for the CDR3: TGTGCCAGCAGCTTTGCTAGTGAGCAGTTCTTC. This encodes CASSFASEQFF.